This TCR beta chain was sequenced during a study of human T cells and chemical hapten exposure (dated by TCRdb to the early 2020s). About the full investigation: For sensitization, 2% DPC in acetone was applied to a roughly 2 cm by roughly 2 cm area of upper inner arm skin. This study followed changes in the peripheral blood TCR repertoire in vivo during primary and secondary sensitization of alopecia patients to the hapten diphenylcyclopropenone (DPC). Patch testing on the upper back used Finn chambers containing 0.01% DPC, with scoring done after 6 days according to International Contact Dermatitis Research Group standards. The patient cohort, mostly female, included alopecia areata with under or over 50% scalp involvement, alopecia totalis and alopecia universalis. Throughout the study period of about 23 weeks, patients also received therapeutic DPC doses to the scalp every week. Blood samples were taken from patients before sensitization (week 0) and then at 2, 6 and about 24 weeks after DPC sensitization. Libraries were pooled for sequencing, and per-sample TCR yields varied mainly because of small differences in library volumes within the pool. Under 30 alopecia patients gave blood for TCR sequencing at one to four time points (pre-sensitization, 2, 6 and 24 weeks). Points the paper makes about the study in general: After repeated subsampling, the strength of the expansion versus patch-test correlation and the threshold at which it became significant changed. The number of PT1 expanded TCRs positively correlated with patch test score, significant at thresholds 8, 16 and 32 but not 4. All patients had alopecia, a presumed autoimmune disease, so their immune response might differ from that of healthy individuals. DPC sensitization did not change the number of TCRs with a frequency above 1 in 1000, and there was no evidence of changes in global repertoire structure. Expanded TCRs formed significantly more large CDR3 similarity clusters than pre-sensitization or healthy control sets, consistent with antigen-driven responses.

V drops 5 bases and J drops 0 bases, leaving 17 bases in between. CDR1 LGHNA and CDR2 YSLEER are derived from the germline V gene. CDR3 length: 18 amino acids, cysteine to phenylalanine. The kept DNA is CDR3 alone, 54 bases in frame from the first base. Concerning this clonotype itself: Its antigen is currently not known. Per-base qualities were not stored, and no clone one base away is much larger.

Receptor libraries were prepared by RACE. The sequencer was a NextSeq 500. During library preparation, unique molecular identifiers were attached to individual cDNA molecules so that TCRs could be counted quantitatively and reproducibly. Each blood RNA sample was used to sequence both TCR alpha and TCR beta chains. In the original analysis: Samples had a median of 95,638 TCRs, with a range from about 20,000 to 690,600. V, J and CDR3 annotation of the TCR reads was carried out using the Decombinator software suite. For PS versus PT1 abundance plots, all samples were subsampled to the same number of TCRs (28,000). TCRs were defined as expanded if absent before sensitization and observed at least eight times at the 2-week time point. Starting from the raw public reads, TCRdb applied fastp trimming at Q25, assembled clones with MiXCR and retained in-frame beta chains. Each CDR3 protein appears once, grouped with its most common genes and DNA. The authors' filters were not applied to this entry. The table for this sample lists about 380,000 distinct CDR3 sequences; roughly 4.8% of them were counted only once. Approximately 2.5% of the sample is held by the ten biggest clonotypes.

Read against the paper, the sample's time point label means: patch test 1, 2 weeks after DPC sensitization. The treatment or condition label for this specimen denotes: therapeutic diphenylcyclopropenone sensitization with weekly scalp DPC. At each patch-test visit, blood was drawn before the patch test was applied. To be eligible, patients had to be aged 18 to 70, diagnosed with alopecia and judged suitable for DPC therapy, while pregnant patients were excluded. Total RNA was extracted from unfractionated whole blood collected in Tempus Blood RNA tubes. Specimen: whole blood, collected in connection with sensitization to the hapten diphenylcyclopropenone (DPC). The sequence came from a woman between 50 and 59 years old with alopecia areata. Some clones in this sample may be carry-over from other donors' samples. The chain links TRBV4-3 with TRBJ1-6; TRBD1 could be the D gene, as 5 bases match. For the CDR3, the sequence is CASSAAGTASSYNSPLHF. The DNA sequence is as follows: TGCGCCAGCAGCGCCGCCGGGACGGCTAGCTCCTATAATTCACCCCTCCACTTT.